Listed here are 16 T cell receptor beta chains from one sample, sequenced in a study of blood T cell repertoires in COVID-19 (dated by TCRdb to the early 2020s). Library prep was done by the immunoSEQ multiplex PCR assay. The source is immuneACCESS, and TCRdb retained only in-frame sequences with V and J called. Part of the clones is not carried over; for the studies checked, unresolved V genes explain less than half of this, and the remainder is unexplained. In this sample the table shows 90,000 to 120,000 clones, around 87% of which occur a single time. The ten largest clones represent about 16% of the sample. Sequencing was done on a sample of peripheral blood. Receptor source: a man aged 50 to 59 with acute or convalescent COVID-19.

The V call is TRBV10-3, the J call TRBJ1-1, with 9 positions matching TRBD1. Germline lookup yields CDR1 ENHRY and CDR2 SYGVKD. The CDR3 has 12 residues. V lost 8 bases to trimming and J lost 9 bases; unmatched junction nucleotides: 7. The DNA for the CDR3 is TGTGCCATCCGTGGGACAGGGCGGAAAGCTTTCTTT. As protein: CAIRGTGRKAFF.

This sequence joins TRBV6-5 and TRBJ1-5; the match to TRBD1 covers 9 bases. Germline V gene lookup returns CDR1 MNHEY and CDR2 SVGAGI. The J segment lost 4 bases and the V segment lost 4 bases, leaving 2 bases of the junction unmatched. The CDR3 runs 14 residues. CDR3 in amino acids: CASSSGQGNQPQHF. The CDR3 coding sequence is TGTGCCAGCAGTTCTGGACAGGGGAATCAGCCCCAGCATTTT.

The chain recombines TRBV5-4 with TRBJ2-3; D possibly corresponds to TRBD1 (6 bases). Trimming took off 2 bases at V and 6 bases at J, with 10 bases between the two ends. The CDR3 is 13 amino acids. Germline V gene sequence: CDR1 SGHNT, CDR2 YYREEE (reference sequence). The CDR3 here is CASSLPDSDTQYF. CDR3 nucleotides: TGTGCCAGCAGCTTACCGGACAGTGATACGCAGTATTTT. Full variable domain (rest looked up from reference TRBV5-4 and TRBJ2-3): ETGVTQSPTHLIKTRGQQVTLRCSSQSGHNTVSWYQQALGQGPQFIFQYYREEENGRGNFPPRFSGLQFPNYSSELNVNALELDDSALYLCASSLPDSDTQYFGPGTRLTVL.

The genes are TRBV15 and TRBJ2-1; 7 positions match TRBD2. V lost 6 bases to trimming and J lost 5 bases; unmatched junction nucleotides: 7. CDR3 length: 14 residues. Germline CDR1 LNHNV, CDR2 YYDKDF (reference sequence). The CDR3 DNA reads as TGTGCCACCAGAAGCGGGAAGGTTGACAATGAGCAGTTCTTC. Translating it yields CATRSGKVDNEQFF.

The chain carries TRBV5-4 and TRBJ2-3; TRBD1 is a possible D gene (6 bases). The CDR3 extends over 14 amino acids. Germline loops: CDR1 SGHNT, CDR2 YYREEE (reference sequence). The V and J ends lost 1 base and 4 bases respectively, with 10 bases between them. The CDR3 DNA reads as TGTGCCAGCAGCTTGTGGACAGTTCCAGATACGCAGTATTTT. It yields the protein CASSLWTVPDTQYF.

This rearrangement joins TRBV11-3 to TRBJ2-1, with a possible D match to TRBD2 (5 bases). The CDR3 extends over 13 amino acids. Trimming left V 1 base short and J 6 bases short, with 7 bases between. The germline gives CDR1 SGHNT, CDR2 YENEEA. DNA for the CDR3: TGTGCCAGCAGCTTAGGGCGGGTCAATGAGCAGTTCTTC. Its translation is CASSLGRVNEQFF.

V gene TRBV27 combines with J gene TRBJ1-4; no reliable D call. V was shortened by 3 bases and J by 4 bases, with 12 bases between the two germline ends. Germline V gene lookup returns CDR1 MNHEY and CDR2 SMNVEV (reference sequence). This CDR3 comprises 15 residues. DNA of the CDR3: TGTGCCAGCAGTTTTCGACTCGGGTTTAATGAAAAACTGTTTTTT. This gives the protein CASSFRLGFNEKLFF.

This chain joins TRBV5-1 and TRBJ2-2; TRBD1 might be the D (6 bases). Per the germline V gene, CDR1 is SGHRS and CDR2 is YFSETQ. The V and J ends lost 5 bases and 0 bases respectively, with 14 bases between them. This CDR3 is built from 16 residues. The CDR3: CASSWTGTPNTGELFF. CDR3 nucleotide sequence: TGCGCCAGCAGTTGGACGGGGACACCGAACACCGGGGAGCTGTTTTTT.

Worth noting for this clone: This sample also contains other DNA sequences that code for the same CDR3. The chain recombines TRBV30 with TRBJ2-3; TRBD1 might be the D (6 bases). The germline CDR1 and CDR2 sequences are GTSNPN and SVGIG (reference sequence). V was pared by 0 bases and J by 6 bases, with 7 bases between. The CDR3 is 12 residues long. Here the CDR3 DNA reads TGTGCCTGGAGTGTAGGGGGTGATACGCAGTATTTT. As protein: CAWSVGGDTQYF.

This chain connects TRBV5-1 to TRBJ2-7, with 8 bases that match TRBD1. The CDR3 totals 15 residues. With 4 bases clipped from V and 7 bases from J, the junction kept 13 bases outside the gene matches. Germline CDR1 reads SGHRS; CDR2 reads YFSETQ. In DNA form, the CDR3 reads TGCGCCAGCAGCCGGGACGCAGGGGGCTTTTTTGAGCAGTACTTC. Its translation: CASSRDAGGFFEQYF.

V is TRBV7-6 and J is TRBJ1-1, with 9 bases lining up with TRBD1. The CDR3 length is 16 residues. J lost 6 bases, V lost 5 bases, and 13 bases had no gene match. CDR1 is SGHVS, CDR2 FNYEAQ, per germline. CDR3 DNA sequence: TGTGCCAGCAGCCGCACCGCCGGGACAGGGCTCGCTGAAGCTTTCTTT. It is translated as CASSRTAGTGLAEAFF. The entire variable domain, with the rest obtained from reference TRBV7-6 and TRBJ1-1, is as follows: GAGVSQSPRYKVTKRGQDVALRCDPISGHVSLYWYRQALGQGPEFLTYFNYEAQQDKSGLPNDRFSAERPEGSISTLTIQRTEQRDSAMYRCASSRTAGTGLAEAFFGQGTRLTVV.

The chain couples TRBV7-6 to TRBJ2-5; TRBD1 is a possible D gene (5 bases). The length of the CDR3 is 15 residues. V lost 5 bases and J lost 2, with 15 bases in between. Germline V CDR1 and CDR2: SGHVS, FNYEAQ. CDR3: CASSASTVTQETQYF. The CDR3 nucleotides are TGTGCCAGCAGCGCCTCGACAGTTACTCAAGAGACCCAGTACTTC.

The chain links TRBV30 to TRBJ2-1, with unresolved D. The germline V and J ends were trimmed by 3 bases and 12 bases, with 21 bases remaining between them. CDR1 GTSNPN and CDR2 SVGIG come from the germline V gene (reference sequence). CDR3 length: 14 amino acids. The CDR3 here is CAWRAPGSPPGQFF. CDR3 DNA sequence: TGTGCCTGGAGGGCGCCCGGGTCCCCCCCGGGGCAGTTCTTC.

This sequence joins TRBV19 and TRBJ2-2; 8 bases fit TRBD2. Losses at the gene ends were 3 bases for V and 4 bases for J; bases not matched to a gene: 10. CDR1 and CDR2 from the germline V gene are LNHDA and SQIVND (reference sequence). The CDR3 spans 17 residues. The CDR3 DNA sequence: TGTGCCAGTAGTATTGGGGGGAGCGGGAGAGGCACCGGGGAGCTGTTTTTT. This translates into CASSIGGSGRGTGELFF.

The chain couples TRBV9 to TRBJ2-3, with a weak D call TRBD2 (6 bases). This CDR3 region has 15 residues. Germline V lookup: CDR1 SGDLS, CDR2 YYNGEE. V was trimmed by 0 bases and J by 2 bases, leaving 10 bases between them. CDR3 protein: CASSVGGGITDTQYF. The CDR3 nucleotides read TGTGCCAGCAGCGTAGGGGGCGGGATCACAGATACGCAGTATTTT.

The V call is TRBV24-1, the J call TRBJ2-2, with a possible D match to TRBD1 (6 bases). The V end lost 7 bases, the J end lost 4 bases, and 15 bases lay between the germline ends. CDR3 length equals 15 residues. Germline lookup yields CDR1 KGHDR and CDR2 SFDVKD. The chain's CDR3 is CATSSAGRGTGELFF. CDR3 DNA sequence: TGTGCCACCAGCTCGGCGGGCAGGGGCACCGGGGAGCTGTTTTTT.